This TCR beta chain comes out of a study of relationships among human T cell subsets. Regarding the study as a whole: Bead-based sorting did not rule out CD4+CD8+ double-positive cells.

Per germline, CDR1 MDHEN and CDR2 SYDVKM. The CDR3 length is 13 residues. The V end was cut by 8 bases, the J end by 6 bases, with 14 bases between. Memory T cells were selected with anti-CD45RO beads from the CD45RA-negative fraction. Semiquantitative ARM-PCR amplified T cell receptor alpha and beta CDR3 regions from mRNA. Tagged nested gene-specific primers were used first, then communal superprimers amplified exponentially. MiXCR was run by TCRdb on the multiplex PCR reads, yielding one entry per CDR3 protein. The sample includes 8,000 to 10,000 distinct CDR3 sequences, roughly 55% of them seen just once. This clonotype was detected a few times. The antigen remains unidentified.

V and J are TRBV28 and TRBJ2-1; weak D call: TRBD1 (6 bases). This clonotype was obtained from a man aged 40-49 years in good health. Material for sequencing was memory T cells sorted from blood. The CDR3, as DNA: TGTGCCAGCTTCTCAGGGGTTGGCAATGAGCAGTTCTTC. Its translation is CASFSGVGNEQFF.